Presented here are 23 T cell receptor beta chains from one specimen sequenced in a study of blood T cell repertoires in COVID-19. Assay: immunoSEQ multiplex PCR; the TCRdb copy retains only in-frame clones and omits some. The table shows 46,000 or so clones, with 90% occurring only once. The sequenced sample consisted of peripheral blood. Source of these receptors: a man between 65 and 79 years old with active COVID-19.

The chain carries TRBV15 and TRBJ2-3, with D perhaps matching TRBD2 (5 bases). Germline-derived CDR1 and CDR2 are LNHNV and YYDKDF (reference sequence). The CDR3 is 14 amino acids. Deletions cut 1 base from V and 3 bases from J, with 8 bases between. This chain's CDR3 is CATSRGSGTDTQYF. CDR3 DNA sequence: TGTGCCACCAGCAGAGGAAGCGGAACAGATACGCAGTATTTT.

The V call is TRBV2, the J call TRBJ2-7, with TRBD2 matching over 7 bases. CDR1 and CDR2 (germline): SNHLY, FYNNEI. The V gene end was trimmed by 10 bases and the J gene end by 5 bases; junction bases not matched to a gene: 11. This CDR3 spans 13 amino acids. CDR3 in amino acids: CATWGGKLHEQYF. Here the CDR3 DNA reads TGTGCCACCTGGGGGGGGAAACTCCACGAGCAGTACTTC. Using reference TRBV2 and TRBJ2-7 for the parts outside the CDR3, the full variable domain is EPEVTQTPSHQVTQMGQEVILRCVPISNHLYFYWYRQILGQKVEFLVSFYNNEISEKSEIFDDQFSVERPDGSNFTLKIRSTKLEDSAMYFCATWGGKLHEQYFGPGTRLTVT.

The chain employs TRBV29-1 and TRBJ2-7, with D perhaps matching TRBD2 (7 bases). The V end lost 2 bases, the J end lost 7 bases, and 18 bases lay between the germline ends. Germline V gene sequence: CDR1 SQVTM, CDR2 ANQGSEA. The CDR3 contains 14 residues. This CDR3 reads CSVERGAFGGEQYF. The CDR3 DNA sequence: TGCAGCGTTGAACGGGGGGCCTTCGGCGGGGAGCAGTACTTC.

The J gene is TRBJ1-2, the V gene TRBV5-1; 7 nucleotides line up with TRBD1. V dropped 4 bases and J dropped 5; count of bases not matched to a gene: 8. The CDR3 is made up of 14 amino acids. Germline assignment: CDR1 SGHRS and CDR2 YFSETQ. CDR3 DNA sequence: TGCGCCAGCAGCCCAGGGGGTATAATGTATGGCTACACCTTC. It translates to CASSPGGIMYGYTF.

The chain has TRBV19 and TRBJ2-2; possible D gene TRBD1, 7 bases. The length of the CDR3 is 17 residues. In germline, CDR1 is LNHDA, CDR2 SQIVND (reference sequence). Trimming pared 6 bases from V and 5 bases from J, leaving 22 bases between. The CDR3 DNA reads TGTGCCAGTAGAGATACAGGGGCCGGGACTCTAACCGGGGAGCTGTTTTTT. This encodes CASRDTGAGTLTGELFF.

Here the CDR3 DNA reads TGTGCCAGCAGCTTAAAGGCCCGACAGGGCCCGAACACCGGGGAGCTGTTTTTT. It yields the protein CASSLKARQGPNTGELFF. The V call is TRBV7-3, the J call TRBJ2-2; 7 nucleotides match TRBD1. Germline lookup yields CDR1 SGHTA and CDR2 FQGTGA. This CDR3 is 18 amino acids long. V lost 1 base to trimming and J lost 0 bases; unmatched junction nucleotides: 8.

The V and J genes are TRBV6-5 and TRBJ2-7; D not certain. Germline CDR1 reads MNHEY; CDR2 reads SVGAGI. The V end was cut by 6 bases, the J end by 0 bases, with 9 bases between. The CDR3 covers 13 residues. DNA of the CDR3: TGTGCCAGCAGGCAGGTTAACTCCTACGAGCAGTACTTC. Protein sequence: CASRQVNSYEQYF.

The chain recombines TRBV14 with TRBJ1-4, with TRBD1 matching over 12 bases. Unmatched junction bases numbered 11, after V lost 4 bases and J lost 5 bases. Germline lookup yields CDR1 SGHDN and CDR2 FVKESK. The CDR3 has 18 residues. CDR3 in DNA: TGTGCCAGCAGCCTCTCCGGGACAGGGGGCTTAATGAATGAAAAACTGTTTTTT. It codes for CASSLSGTGGLMNEKLFF.

J is TRBJ1-5 and V is TRBV27; possible D gene TRBD1, 5 bases. Germline lookup yields CDR1 MNHEY and CDR2 SMNVEV (reference sequence). Trimming shortened V by 6 bases and J by 7 bases, and 13 bases separated the two germline ends. The CDR3 is 13 amino acids. CDR3 in amino acids: CASRYTGGQPQHF. The CDR3 nucleotides read TGTGCCAGCAGGTATACAGGTGGACAGCCCCAGCATTTT.

This clone was found once. The gene calls are TRBV7-3 and TRBJ2-3; 7 nucleotides align to TRBD2. CDR1 and CDR2 (germline): SGHTA, FQGTGA. This CDR3 spans 13 amino acids. With V trimmed by 0 bases and J by 9 bases, 3 bases remained unmatched. This CDR3 is CASSLTVTSTQYF. The DNA for the CDR3 is TGTGCCAGCAGCTTAACCGTGACTAGCACGCAGTATTTT.

The V gene is TRBV11-3, the J gene TRBJ2-1; tentatively, D is TRBD1 (9 bases). The germline V gene has CDR1 SGHNT and CDR2 YENEEA. V lost 5 bases to trimming and J lost 7 bases, with 18 bases between them. This CDR3 spans 15 amino acids. DNA of the CDR3: TGTGCCAGCAGCACCCGGGGGGGACAGGGAAATGAGCAGTTCTTC. Residues: CASSTRGGQGNEQFF.

This chain links TRBV15 with TRBJ2-7, with 7 bases lining up with TRBD2. V shed 3 bases and J 4 bases; nucleotides not matched to a gene: 6. CDR1 LNHNV and CDR2 YYDKDF come from the germline V gene (reference sequence). The CDR3 is made up of 14 amino acids. The CDR3 loop is CATSSGGSRYEQYF. CDR3 nucleotide sequence: TGTGCCACCAGCAGTGGCGGGAGTAGGTACGAGCAGTACTTC.

The genes are TRBV5-1 and TRBJ2-1; a possible D gene is TRBD1 (6 bases). The germline V gene has CDR1 SGHRS and CDR2 YFSETQ. The CDR3 is 15 amino acids. Trimming pared 0 bases from V and 8 bases from J, leaving 15 bases between. Here the CDR3 DNA reads TGCGCCAGCAGCTTGGGAGTCATGCCAGGGGATGAGCAGTTCTTC. This gives the protein CASSLGVMPGDEQFF.

This clone has more than one count but fewer than ten. The gene calls are TRBV7-9 and TRBJ1-6, with 7 bases that match TRBD1. CDR1 and CDR2 from the germline V gene are SEHNR and FQNEAQ (reference sequence). The trim removed 5 bases at V and 5 bases at J, leaving 3 bases unmatched. CDR3 length equals 14 residues. In DNA form, the CDR3 reads TGTGCCAGCAGCCGTCAGGGGGATAATTCACCCCTCCACTTT. It translates to CASSRQGDNSPLHF.

J is TRBJ2-5 and V is TRBV28; tentative D call: TRBD2 (5 bases). The CDR3 sequence is 14 residues long. Germline assignment: CDR1 MDHEN and CDR2 SYDVKM. Trimming removed 2 bases at V and 3 bases at J, with 10 bases between. The CDR3 here is CASSLGLIEETQYF. The CDR3 DNA reads TGTGCCAGCAGTTTAGGACTTATAGAAGAGACCCAGTACTTC. The full variable domain, rest sourced from reference TRBV28 and TRBJ2-5, is DVKVTQSSRYLVKRTGEKVFLECVQDMDHENMFWYRQDPGLGLRLIYFSYDVKMKEKGDIPEGYSVSREKKERFSLILESASTNQTSMYLCASSLGLIEETQYFGPGTRLLVL.

This clone was seen only once. The gene calls are TRBV19 and TRBJ1-5; 7 bases match TRBD1. Germline values: CDR1 LNHDA, CDR2 SQIVND (reference sequence). This CDR3 contains 15 residues. Unmatched junction bases numbered 7, after V lost 8 bases and J lost 0 bases. The CDR3 loop reads CASGKGAYSNQPQHF. The CDR3 nucleotides read TGTGCCAGTGGGAAGGGGGCGTATAGCAATCAGCCCCAGCATTTT.

CDR3 loop: CASSLRRTRSEQFF. CDR3 nucleotides: TGTGCCAGCAGCCTGAGGCGGACAAGGAGTGAGCAGTTCTTC. J is TRBJ2-1 and V is TRBV11-2, with D perhaps matching TRBD1 (5 bases). CDR3 length: 14 amino acids. V was trimmed by 5 bases and J by 9 bases, leaving 17 bases between them. CDR1 and CDR2 (germline): SGHAT, FQNNGV.

This clone was found once. V usage is TRBV7-3 and J usage is TRBJ2-7, with TRBD2 as a possible D gene (6 bases). The CDR3 has 15 amino acids. Trimming pared 3 bases from V and 1 base from J, leaving 13 bases between. Germline V gives CDR1 SGHTA, CDR2 FQGTGA. The DNA of the CDR3 is TGTGCCAGCAGCTTTAGGGGAGGCCTATCCTACGAGCAGTACTTC. It encodes CASSFRGGLSYEQYF.

The rearrangement joins TRBV7-8 to TRBJ1-1; D gene uncertain. The CDR3 totals 13 residues. Germline lookup yields CDR1 SGHVS and CDR2 FQNEAQ. The ends were cut back, 6 bases at V and 1 base at J, with 9 bases in the middle. CDR3 amino acids: CASRLEQNTEAFF. The DNA for the CDR3 is TGTGCCAGCAGACTTGAGCAGAACACTGAAGCTTTCTTT.

This clone has more than one count but fewer than ten. The chain uses TRBV28 and TRBJ1-2; D not certain. V shed 7 bases and J shed 6 bases, with 12 bases lying between them. CDR3 size: 12 residues. The V gene's germline CDR1 is MDHEN and CDR2 SYDVKM. The DNA for the CDR3 is TGTGCCAGCACCCCCGGAGGAGATGGCTACACCTTC. It translates to CASTPGGDGYTF.

This chain joins TRBV7-2 and TRBJ2-2; D might be TRBD1 (5 bases). This CDR3 has 13 amino acids. The V end lost 2 bases, the J end lost 9 bases, and 10 bases lay between the germline ends. Germline CDR1 and CDR2: SGHTA and FQGNSA. The CDR3 DNA reads as TGTGCCAGCAGCTTACAGGGTATCCGGGAGCTGTTTTTT. Amino acid sequence: CASSLQGIRELFF.

The chain recombines TRBV18 with TRBJ2-2; D not resolved. V was pared by 6 bases and J by 1 base, with 3 bases between. The CDR3 sequence is 12 residues long. Germline CDR1 KGHSH, CDR2 LQKENI. CDR3 DNA: TGTGCCAGCTCCCGGAACACCGGGGAGCTGTTTTTT. The encoded protein is CASSRNTGELFF.

The genes are TRBV18 and TRBJ1-5; perhaps TRBD1 as D (6 bases). The CDR3 sequence is 14 residues long. Looked up from germline, CDR1 is KGHSH and CDR2 is LQKENI. V was clipped by 9 bases and J by 4 bases, with 16 bases between them. Here the CDR3 reads CASSQGKLNQPQHF. The DNA of the CDR3 is TGTGCCAGTTCCCAGGGGAAACTGAATCAGCCCCAGCATTTT.